A single sample is the source of the 6 T cell receptor beta chains below, sequenced in a study of blood T cell repertoires in COVID-19. Data came from immunoSEQ multiplex PCR; TCRdb stores just in-frame clones and leaves some out. Found here are over 200,000 clones, 75% to 90% of them singletons; the top ten hold approximately 2%. The sequenced sample was PBMCs or T cells enriched from blood (not recorded which). The receptor source for this set is a woman in her forties or fifties who had recovered from COVID-19.

This chain connects TRBV3-1 (or the pseudogene TRBV3-2) to TRBJ2-7, with 10 nucleotides matching TRBD2. The CDR3 is made up of 19 amino acids. The V gene end was trimmed by 5 bases and the J gene end by 3 bases; junction bases not matched to a gene: 19. The germline gives CDR1 LGHDT, CDR2 YNNKEL (reference sequence). The CDR3 coding sequence is TGTGCCAGCAGCTATTGGGAACGACGGGCCGGGACTAGCGTCTACGAGCAGTACTTC. Translating gives CASSYWERRAGTSVYEQYF.

On this clone itself: Compared with germline, one end of the junction differs, possibly owing to a read error. V usage is TRBV7-7 and J usage is TRBJ2-1, with 9 bases lining up with TRBD2. The CDR3 contains 15 residues. Looked up from germline, CDR1 is SSHAT and CDR2 is FNYEAQ (reference sequence). CDR3 in amino acids: CASSLGSAGGNEQFF. The CDR3 bases are TGTGCTAGCAGCTTAGGGTCCGCGGGGGGGAATGAGCAGTTCTTC.

This clone has a single count. V and J are TRBV5-5 and TRBJ2-7, with a tentative D call TRBD1 (5 bases). This CDR3 spans 14 amino acids. Per germline, CDR1 SGHKS and CDR2 YYEKEE (reference sequence). The V end lost 5 bases, the J end lost 3 bases, and 15 bases lay between the germline ends. CDR3 in DNA: TGTGCCAGCAGGACCCCGGACACCAACTACGAGCAGTACTTC. Translation gives CASRTPDTNYEQYF. The full variable domain, in which reference TRBV5-5 and TRBJ2-7 provide the parts outside the CDR3, is DAGVTQSPTHLIKTRGQQVTLRCSPISGHKSVSWYQQVLGQGPQFIFQYYEKEERGRGNFPDRFSARQFPNYSSELNVNALLLGDSALYLCASRTPDTNYEQYFGPGTRLTVT.

The chain couples TRBV28 to TRBJ1-2; no clear D gene. Germline-derived CDR1 and CDR2 are MDHEN and SYDVKM. The CDR3 is made up of 12 amino acids. Trimming left V 5 bases short and J 8 bases short, with 12 bases between. The CDR3 reads CASSALWEGYTF. CDR3 bases: TGTGCCAGCAGTGCACTTTGGGAGGGCTACACCTTC.

The J gene is TRBJ2-3, the V gene TRBV18; TRBD2 matches 11 bases. The germline gives CDR1 KGHSH, CDR2 LQKENI. This CDR3 is 17 amino acids long. With V trimmed by 2 bases and J by 2 bases, 6 bases remained unmatched. CDR3 bases: TGTGCCAGCTCACCATTAGCGGGAGGGCCTGCCACAGATACGCAGTATTTT. It encodes CASSPLAGGPATDTQYF.

About this clone: The sample contains more than one DNA sequence encoding this CDR3. The chain is built from TRBV28 and TRBJ1-3; TRBD1 might be the D (5 bases). CDR3 size: 15 residues. Trimming left V 3 bases short and J 0 bases short, with 9 bases between. Germline CDR1 is MDHEN and CDR2 is SYDVKM. DNA for the CDR3: TGTGCCAGCAGTTTGGGGCAGCTCTCTGGAAACACCATATATTTT. This encodes CASSLGQLSGNTIYF.